This T cell receptor (beta chain) stems from a study of radiation and T cells in renal cell carcinoma. The study, taken as a whole, reports: Baseline intratumoral clonotype presence is unknown without pretreatment biopsies. From baseline, blood top tumor clonotypes peaked at 2 weeks post-radiation.

Repertoires were generated with immunoSEQ multiplex PCR, while TCRdb's copy carries only in-frame clones and drops some. The sample holds 50,000 to 75,000 clones, just under 80% seen once. The CDR3 contains 13 residues. CDR1 is SGHNT, CDR2 YENEEA, per germline. The germline V and J ends were trimmed by 3 bases and 1 base, with 4 bases remaining between them. Noted time point: baseline pretreatment blood. Stated treatment: 15 Gy SBRT to primary tumor, nephrectomy 4 weeks later. Radiation-treated patients gave blood at baseline, week 2 and week 4. The tumor was a clear cell renal cell carcinoma. To note about this clone: Antigen: not known.

Source: blood, taken from a patient whose treatment included radiotherapy and nephrectomy. This sequence joins TRBV11-3 and TRBJ1-3; D remains ambiguous. The receptor's source is a man in his fifties or sixties with renal cell carcinoma. The CDR3 coding sequence is TGTGCCAGCAGCTTGGGATCTGGAAACACCATATATTTT. Translated: CASSLGSGNTIYF. Together with reference TRBV11-3 and TRBJ1-3, the CDR3 gives the full variable domain: EAGVVQSPRYKIIEKKQPVAFWCNPISGHNTLYWYLQNLGQGPELLIRYENEEAVDDSQLPKDRFSAERLKGVDSTLKIQPAELGDSAVYLCASSLGSGNTIYFGEGSWLTVV.